The 4 T cell receptor beta chains below were found in one sample sequenced in a study of control samples from healthy donors and cancer patients. Produced via immunoSEQ multiplex PCR; TCRdb's table is partial and in-frame only. The data contain 84,000 or so clones, 80% to 90% of them singletons. The sample consisted of PBMCs. Receptors originate from a man aged 60-69 years with head and neck cancer.

The chain has TRBV4-2 and TRBJ1-2, with 11 positions matching TRBD1. The CDR3 totals 14 residues. V lost 4 bases, J lost 7 bases, and 5 bases stayed unmatched. CDR1 is LGHNA, CDR2 YNFKEQ, per germline. This CDR3 reads CASSPGQGAGGYTF. The CDR3 DNA reads TGTGCCAGCAGCCCAGGACAGGGGGCGGGTGGCTACACCTTC.

The gene calls are TRBV4-1 and TRBJ1-2; D is unresolved. V dropped 5 bases and J dropped 0 bases, with 1 base sitting between them. The CDR3 totals 11 residues. Per germline, CDR1 MGHRA and CDR2 YSYEKL. This CDR3 reads CASSANYGYTF. In DNA form, the CDR3 reads TGCGCCAGCAGCGCTAACTATGGCTACACCTTC.

This clone was detected only once. The chain is built from TRBV20-1 and TRBJ2-1, with D possibly TRBD2 on 6 matching bases. This CDR3 spans 11 amino acids. V was cut by 5 bases and J by 9 bases, with 11 bases left in between. The V gene's germline CDR1 is DFQATT and CDR2 SNEGSKA (reference sequence). The CDR3 sequence: CSALGGLEQFF. The DNA of the CDR3 is TGCAGTGCTTTGGGAGGCCTTGAGCAGTTCTTC.

This chain uses TRBV4-2 with TRBJ2-1; no firm D call. From germline, CDR1 is LGHNA and CDR2 YNFKEQ. This CDR3 is built from 18 residues. The V and J ends lost 0 bases and 0 bases respectively, with 15 bases between them. Written as DNA, the CDR3 is TGTGCCAGCAGCCAAGATCGGACCCGTCGGAGCTCCTACAATGAGCAGTTCTTC. Translated: CASSQDRTRRSSYNEQFF.